This passage covers 2 T cell receptor beta chains from one sample sequenced in a study of cytomegalovirus exposure and HLA in healthy donors. The PCR contained 60 Vbeta and 13 Jbeta primers. The table came from immunoSEQ multiplex PCR; TCRdb's copy has only in-frame clones and leaves some out. The sample holds 160,000 or so clones, 80% to 85% seen once. The specimen sequenced was PBMCs. Receptors were obtained from a man aged 18 to 29 in good health and CMV-seronegative.

The chain carries TRBV5-1 and TRBJ2-7, with D unresolved. Trimming left V 2 bases short and J 2 bases short, with 11 bases between. This CDR3 is 14 amino acids long. CDR1 SGHRS and CDR2 YFSETQ come from the germline V gene. The CDR3 bases are TGCGCCAGCAGCTTACAAACCCTGGCCTACGAGCAGTACTTC. Translating gives CASSLQTLAYEQYF.

The DNA of the CDR3 is TGTGCCAGCAGCTTAGACCGGGGGGCCCTCGAGCAGTACTTC. Its protein product is CASSLDRGALEQYF. V usage is TRBV11-1 and J usage is TRBJ2-7; a weak D match, TRBD2 (7 bases). V shed 1 base and J shed 6 bases, with 13 bases lying between them. CDR1 is SGHAT and CDR2 is FQDESV in the germline V gene (reference sequence). The CDR3 consists of 14 residues.